This T cell receptor (beta chain) was observed in a study of brain T cells in children with intractable seizures. Time point here: blood from clinic visit 5 months post-surgery; TSC patient then seizure free. Only cases whose brain tissue showed the highest T cell transcript signatures were sequenced. Sequencing used immunoSEQ multiplex PCR; TCRdb keeps in-frame clones, though not all of them. This sample has about 340,000 clones, with nearly 95% found just once. The sample in question was peripheral blood, obtained about 5 months after surgery. The clonotype comes from a boy under two years old with tuberous sclerosis and intractable seizures.

The CDR3 DNA follows: TGTGCCATCCGGACAGGGTATTATGGCTACACCTTC. It encodes CAIRTGYYGYTF. J is TRBJ1-2 and V is TRBV12-3 or TRBV12-4; 8 bases align to TRBD1. J was trimmed by 5 bases and V by 10 bases; bases with no gene match: 6. The CDR3 extends over 12 amino acids.